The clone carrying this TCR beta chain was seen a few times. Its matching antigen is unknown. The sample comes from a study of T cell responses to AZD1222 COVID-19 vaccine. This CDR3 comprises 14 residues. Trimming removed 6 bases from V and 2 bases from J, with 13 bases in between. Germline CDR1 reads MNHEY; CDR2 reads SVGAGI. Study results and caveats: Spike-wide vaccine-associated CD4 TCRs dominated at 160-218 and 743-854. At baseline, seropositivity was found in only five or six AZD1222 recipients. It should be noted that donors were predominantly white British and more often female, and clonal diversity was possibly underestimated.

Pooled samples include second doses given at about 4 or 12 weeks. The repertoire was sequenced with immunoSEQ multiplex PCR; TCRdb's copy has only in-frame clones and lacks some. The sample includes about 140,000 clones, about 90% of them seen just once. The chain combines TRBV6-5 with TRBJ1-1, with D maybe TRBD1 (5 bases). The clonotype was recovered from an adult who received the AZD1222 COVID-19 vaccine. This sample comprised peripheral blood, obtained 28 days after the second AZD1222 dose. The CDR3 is CASRPTQGNTEAFF. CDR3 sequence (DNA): TGTGCCAGCAGACCAACCCAGGGTAACACTGAAGCTTTCTTT.